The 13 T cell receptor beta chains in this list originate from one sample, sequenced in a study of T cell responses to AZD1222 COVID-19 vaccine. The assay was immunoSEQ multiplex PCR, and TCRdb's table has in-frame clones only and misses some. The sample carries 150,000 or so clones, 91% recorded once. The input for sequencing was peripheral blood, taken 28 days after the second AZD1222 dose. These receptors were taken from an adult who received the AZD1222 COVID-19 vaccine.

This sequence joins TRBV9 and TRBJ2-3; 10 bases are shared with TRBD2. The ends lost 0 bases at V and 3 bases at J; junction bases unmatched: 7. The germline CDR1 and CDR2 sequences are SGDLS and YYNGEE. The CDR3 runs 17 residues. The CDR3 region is CASSVEPAGGPTDTQYF. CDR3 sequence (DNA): TGTGCCAGCAGCGTAGAACCAGCGGGAGGGCCTACAGATACGCAGTATTTT. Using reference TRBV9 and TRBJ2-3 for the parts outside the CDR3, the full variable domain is DSGVTQTPKHLITATGQRVTLRCSPRSGDLSVYWYQQSLDQGLQFLIQYYNGEERAKGNILERFSAQQFPDLHSELNLSSLELGDSALYFCASSVEPAGGPTDTQYFGPGTRLTVL.

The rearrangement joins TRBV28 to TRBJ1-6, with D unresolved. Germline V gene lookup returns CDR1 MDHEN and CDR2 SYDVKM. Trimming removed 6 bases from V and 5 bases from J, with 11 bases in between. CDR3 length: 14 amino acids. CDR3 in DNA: TGTGCCAGCAGCCGCCCCCCCAATAATTCACCCCTCCACTTT. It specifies CASSRPPNNSPLHF.

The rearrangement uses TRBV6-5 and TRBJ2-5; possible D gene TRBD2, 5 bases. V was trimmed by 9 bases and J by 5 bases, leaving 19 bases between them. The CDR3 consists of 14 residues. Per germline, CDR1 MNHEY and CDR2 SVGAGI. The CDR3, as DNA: TGTGCCAGTGTCCGGGCGGGCTGGTGGGAGACCCAGTACTTC. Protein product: CASVRAGWWETQYF.

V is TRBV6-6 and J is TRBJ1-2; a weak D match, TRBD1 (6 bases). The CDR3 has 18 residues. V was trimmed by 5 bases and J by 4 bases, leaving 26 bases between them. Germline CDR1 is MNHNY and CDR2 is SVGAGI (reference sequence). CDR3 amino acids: CASSQTHVAGGGSYGYTF. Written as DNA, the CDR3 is TGTGCCAGCAGTCAGACCCACGTCGCGGGGGGCGGGAGCTATGGCTACACCTTC.

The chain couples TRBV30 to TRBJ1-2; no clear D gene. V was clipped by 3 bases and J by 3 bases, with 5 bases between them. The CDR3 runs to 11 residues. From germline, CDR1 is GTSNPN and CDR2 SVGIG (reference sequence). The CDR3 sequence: CAWSPHYGYTF. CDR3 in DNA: TGTGCCTGGAGCCCACACTATGGCTACACCTTC.

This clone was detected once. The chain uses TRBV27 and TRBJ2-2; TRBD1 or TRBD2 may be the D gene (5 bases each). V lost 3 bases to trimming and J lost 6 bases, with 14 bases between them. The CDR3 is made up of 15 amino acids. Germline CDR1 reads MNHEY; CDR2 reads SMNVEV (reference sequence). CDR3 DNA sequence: TGTGCCAGCAGTTTGGGACCCACGATGTCCGGGGAGCTGTTTTTT. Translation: CASSLGPTMSGELFF.

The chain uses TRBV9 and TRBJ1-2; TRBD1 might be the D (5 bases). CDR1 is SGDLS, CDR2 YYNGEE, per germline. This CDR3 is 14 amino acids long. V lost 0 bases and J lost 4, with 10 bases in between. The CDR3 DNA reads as TGTGCCAGCAGCGTAGGAGGTGACAGCTATGGCTACACCTTC. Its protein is CASSVGGDSYGYTF.

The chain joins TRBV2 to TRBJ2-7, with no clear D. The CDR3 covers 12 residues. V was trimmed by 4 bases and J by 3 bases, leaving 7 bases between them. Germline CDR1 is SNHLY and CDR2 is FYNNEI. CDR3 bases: TGTGCCAGCAGTGGGACGGTCTACGAGCAGTACTTC. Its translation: CASSGTVYEQYF.

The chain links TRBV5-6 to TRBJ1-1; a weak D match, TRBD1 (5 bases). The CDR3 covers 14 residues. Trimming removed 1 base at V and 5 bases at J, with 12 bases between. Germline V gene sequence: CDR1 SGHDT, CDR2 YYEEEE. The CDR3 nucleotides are TGTGCCAGCAGCTTGAGTTCGGGGCTAACTGAAGCTTTCTTT. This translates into CASSLSSGLTEAFF.

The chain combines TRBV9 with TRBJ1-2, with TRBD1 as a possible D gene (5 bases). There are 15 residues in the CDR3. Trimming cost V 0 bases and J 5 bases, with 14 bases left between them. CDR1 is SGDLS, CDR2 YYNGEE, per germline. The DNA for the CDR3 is TGTGCCAGCAGCGTAGAAGGGACGTCGGTTTATGGCTACACCTTC. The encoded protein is CASSVEGTSVYGYTF.

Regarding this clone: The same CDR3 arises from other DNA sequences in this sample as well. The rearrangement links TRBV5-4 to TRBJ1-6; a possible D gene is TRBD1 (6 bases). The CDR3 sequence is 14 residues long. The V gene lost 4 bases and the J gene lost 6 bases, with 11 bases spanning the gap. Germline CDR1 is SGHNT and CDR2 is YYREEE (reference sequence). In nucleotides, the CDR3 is TGTGCCAGCAGCCTACAGGGTAGTAATTCACCCCTCCACTTT. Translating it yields CASSLQGSNSPLHF.

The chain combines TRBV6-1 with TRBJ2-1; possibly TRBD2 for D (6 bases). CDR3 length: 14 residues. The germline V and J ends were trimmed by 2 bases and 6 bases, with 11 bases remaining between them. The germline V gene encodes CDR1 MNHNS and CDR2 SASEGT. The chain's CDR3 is CASSETWGGNEQFF. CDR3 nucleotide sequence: TGTGCCAGCAGTGAAACCTGGGGAGGCAATGAGCAGTTCTTC.

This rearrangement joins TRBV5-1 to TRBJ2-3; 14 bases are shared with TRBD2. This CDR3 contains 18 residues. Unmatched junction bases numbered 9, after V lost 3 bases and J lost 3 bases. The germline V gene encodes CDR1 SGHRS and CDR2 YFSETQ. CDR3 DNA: TGCGCCAGCAGCTCTGAAGCCGGGACTAGCGGGAGAACAGATACGCAGTATTTT. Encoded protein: CASSSEAGTSGRTDTQYF.